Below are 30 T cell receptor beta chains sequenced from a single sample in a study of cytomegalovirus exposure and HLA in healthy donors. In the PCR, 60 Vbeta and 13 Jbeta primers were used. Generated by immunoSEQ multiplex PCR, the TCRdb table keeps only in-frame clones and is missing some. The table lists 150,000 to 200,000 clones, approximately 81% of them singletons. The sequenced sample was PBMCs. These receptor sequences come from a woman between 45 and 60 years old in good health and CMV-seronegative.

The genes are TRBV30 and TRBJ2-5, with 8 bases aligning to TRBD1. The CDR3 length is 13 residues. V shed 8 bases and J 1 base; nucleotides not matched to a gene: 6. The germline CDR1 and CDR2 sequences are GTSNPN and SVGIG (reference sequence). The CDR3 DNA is TGTGCCGGCGGACAGGGTGGCCAAGAGACCCAGTACTTC. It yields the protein CAGGQGGQETQYF.

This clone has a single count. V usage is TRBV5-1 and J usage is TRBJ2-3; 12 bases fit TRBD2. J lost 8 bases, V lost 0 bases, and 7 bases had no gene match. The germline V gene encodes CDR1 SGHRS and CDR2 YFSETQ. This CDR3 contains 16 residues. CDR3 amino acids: CASSLAASGGAGTQYF. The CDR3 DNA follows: TGCGCCAGCAGCTTGGCGGCTAGCGGGGGGGCCGGTACGCAGTATTTT.

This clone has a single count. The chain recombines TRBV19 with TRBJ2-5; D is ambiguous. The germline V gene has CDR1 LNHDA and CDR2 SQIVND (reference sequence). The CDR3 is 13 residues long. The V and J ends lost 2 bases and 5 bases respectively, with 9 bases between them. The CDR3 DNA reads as TGTGCCAGTAGTATACCCCCCGAGGAGACCCAGTACTTC. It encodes CASSIPPEETQYF.

CDR3 nucleotide sequence: TGTGCCAGCTCTGCTACAGGGTCCACTGAAGCTTTCTTT. Residues: CASSATGSTEAFF. The chain couples TRBV18 to TRBJ1-1, with D possibly matching TRBD1 (6 bases). Trimming removed 6 bases from V and 4 bases from J, with 12 bases in between. The CDR3 covers 13 residues. CDR1 is KGHSH, CDR2 LQKENI, per germline.

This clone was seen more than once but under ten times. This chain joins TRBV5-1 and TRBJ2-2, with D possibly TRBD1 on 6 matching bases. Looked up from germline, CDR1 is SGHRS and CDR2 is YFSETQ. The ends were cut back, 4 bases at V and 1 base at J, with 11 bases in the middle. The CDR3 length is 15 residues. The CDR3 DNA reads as TGCGCCAGCAGCACCCGGGACATGAACACCGGGGAGCTGTTTTTT. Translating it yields CASSTRDMNTGELFF. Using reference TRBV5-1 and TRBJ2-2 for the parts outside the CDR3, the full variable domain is KAGVTQTPRYLIKTRGQQVTLSCSPISGHRSVSWYQQTPGQGLQFLFEYFSETQRNKGNFPGRFSGRQFSNSRSEMNVSTLELGDSALYLCASSTRDMNTGELFFGEGSRLTVL.

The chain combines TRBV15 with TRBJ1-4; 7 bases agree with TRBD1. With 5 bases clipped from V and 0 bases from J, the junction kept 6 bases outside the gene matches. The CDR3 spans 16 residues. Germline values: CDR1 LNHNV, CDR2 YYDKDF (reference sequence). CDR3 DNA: TGTGCCACCAGCCGTGGACAGGCTACAACTAATGAAAAACTGTTTTTT. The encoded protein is CATSRGQATTNEKLFF.

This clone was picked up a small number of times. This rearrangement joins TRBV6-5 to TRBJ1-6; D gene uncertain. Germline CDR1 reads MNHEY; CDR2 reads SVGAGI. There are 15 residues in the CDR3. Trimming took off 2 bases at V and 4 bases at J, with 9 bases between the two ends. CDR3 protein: CASSYDGGYNSPLHF. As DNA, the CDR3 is TGTGCCAGCAGTTACGACGGAGGGTATAATTCACCCCTCCACTTT.

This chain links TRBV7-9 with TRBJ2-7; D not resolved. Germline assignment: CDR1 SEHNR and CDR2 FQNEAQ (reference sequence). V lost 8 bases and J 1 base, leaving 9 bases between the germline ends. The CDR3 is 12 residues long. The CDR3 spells CASSSSSYEQYF. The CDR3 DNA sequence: TGTGCCAGCTCCTCCAGTTCCTACGAGCAGTACTTC.

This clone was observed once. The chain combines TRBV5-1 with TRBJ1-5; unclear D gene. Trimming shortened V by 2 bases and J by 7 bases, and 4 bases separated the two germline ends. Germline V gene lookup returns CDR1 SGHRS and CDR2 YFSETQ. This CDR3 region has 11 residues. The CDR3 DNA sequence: TGCGCCAGCAGCTTCTCCCAGCCCCAGCATTTT. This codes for CASSFSQPQHF.

The CDR3 region is CASRIDREVGKLFF. The CDR3 DNA is TGTGCCAGCAGAATTGACAGGGAAGTTGGAAAACTGTTTTTT. The chain recombines TRBV6-4 with TRBJ1-4, with TRBD1 matching 7 bases. Germline trimming cut 6 bases from V and 10 bases from J; bases unmatched to any gene: 11. Looked up from germline, CDR1 is MRHNA and CDR2 is SNTAGT. CDR3 length: 14 residues.

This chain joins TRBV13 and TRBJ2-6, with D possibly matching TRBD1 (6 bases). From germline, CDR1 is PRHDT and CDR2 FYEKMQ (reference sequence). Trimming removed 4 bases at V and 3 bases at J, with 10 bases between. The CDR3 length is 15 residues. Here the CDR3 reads CASSWGRSGANVLTF. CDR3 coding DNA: TGTGCCAGCAGCTGGGGGCGGAGTGGGGCCAACGTCCTGACTTTC.

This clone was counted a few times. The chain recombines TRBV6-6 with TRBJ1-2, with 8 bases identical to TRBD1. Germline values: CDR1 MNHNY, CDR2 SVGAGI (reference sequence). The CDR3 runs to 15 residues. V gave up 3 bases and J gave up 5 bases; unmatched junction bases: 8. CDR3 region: CASSYPQGAMYGYTF. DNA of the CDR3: TGTGCCAGCAGTTATCCCCAGGGGGCTATGTATGGCTACACCTTC.

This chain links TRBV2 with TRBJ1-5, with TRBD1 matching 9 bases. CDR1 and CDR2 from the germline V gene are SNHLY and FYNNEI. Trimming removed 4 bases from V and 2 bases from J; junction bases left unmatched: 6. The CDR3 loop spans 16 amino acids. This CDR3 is CASSGDRVRGNQPQHF. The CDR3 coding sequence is TGTGCCAGCAGTGGGGACAGGGTCCGGGGCAATCAGCCCCAGCATTTT.

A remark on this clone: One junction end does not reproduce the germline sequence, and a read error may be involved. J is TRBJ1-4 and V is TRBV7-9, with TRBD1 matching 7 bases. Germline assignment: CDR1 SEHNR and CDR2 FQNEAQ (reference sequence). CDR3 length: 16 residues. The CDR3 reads CASSLTGMGANEKLFF. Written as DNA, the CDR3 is TGCGCCAGCAGCCTGACAGGGATGGGAGCTAATGAAAAACTGTTTTTT.

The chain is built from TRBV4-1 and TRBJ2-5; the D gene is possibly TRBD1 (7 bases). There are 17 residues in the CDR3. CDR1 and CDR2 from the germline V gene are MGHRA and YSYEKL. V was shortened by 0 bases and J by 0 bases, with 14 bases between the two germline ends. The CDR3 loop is CASSQDQGGLYQETQYF. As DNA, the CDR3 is TGCGCCAGCAGCCAAGATCAGGGGGGACTGTACCAAGAGACCCAGTACTTC.

Here the CDR3 DNA reads TGTGCCAGTAGCCCCGGGAGGGGAATCAATCAGCCCCAGCATTTT. This codes for CASSPGRGINQPQHF. This chain uses TRBV19 with TRBJ1-5, with D tentatively TRBD1 (5 bases). The germline V gene has CDR1 LNHDA and CDR2 SQIVND (reference sequence). CDR3 size: 15 residues. The ends were cut back, 6 bases at V and 3 bases at J, with 15 bases in the middle.

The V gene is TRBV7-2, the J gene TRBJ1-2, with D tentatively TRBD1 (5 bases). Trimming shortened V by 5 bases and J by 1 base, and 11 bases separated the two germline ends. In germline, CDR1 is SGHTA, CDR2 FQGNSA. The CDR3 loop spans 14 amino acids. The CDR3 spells CASSQGGDNYGYTF. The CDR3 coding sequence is TGTGCCAGCAGCCAGGGAGGAGATAACTATGGCTACACCTTC.

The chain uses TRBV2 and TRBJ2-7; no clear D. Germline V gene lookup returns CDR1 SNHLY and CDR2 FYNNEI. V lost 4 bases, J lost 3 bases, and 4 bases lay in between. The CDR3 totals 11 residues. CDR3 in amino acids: CASSGHYEQYF. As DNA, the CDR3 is TGTGCCAGCAGTGGGCACTACGAGCAGTACTTC. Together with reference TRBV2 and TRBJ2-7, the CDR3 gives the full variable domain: EPEVTQTPSHQVTQMGQEVILRCVPISNHLYFYWYRQILGQKVEFLVSFYNNEISEKSEIFDDQFSVERPDGSNFTLKIRSTKLEDSAMYFCASSGHYEQYFGPGTRLTVT.

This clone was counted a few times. CDR3 in amino acids: CASSPWGDTAYNEQFF. CDR3 sequence (DNA): TGTGCCAGCAGCCCCTGGGGAGATACTGCCTACAATGAGCAGTTCTTC. The V and J genes are TRBV14 and TRBJ2-1, with D perhaps matching TRBD2 (5 bases). CDR1 is SGHDN and CDR2 is FVKESK in the germline V gene. Trimming removed 4 bases at V and 2 bases at J, with 15 bases between. The CDR3 runs 16 residues.

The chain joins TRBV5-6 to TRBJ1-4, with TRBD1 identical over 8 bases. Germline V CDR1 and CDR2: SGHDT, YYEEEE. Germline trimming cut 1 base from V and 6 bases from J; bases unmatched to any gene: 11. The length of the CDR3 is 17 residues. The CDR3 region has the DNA TGTGCCAGCAGCTTGTATTTCCAGGGGGCGGTATATGAAAAACTGTTTTTT. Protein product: CASSLYFQGAVYEKLFF.

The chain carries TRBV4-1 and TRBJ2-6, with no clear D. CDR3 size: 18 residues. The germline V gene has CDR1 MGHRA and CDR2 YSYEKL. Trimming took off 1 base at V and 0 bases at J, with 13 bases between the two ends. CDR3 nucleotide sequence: TGCGCCAGCAGCCAAGGCCAATCCTCGAGCTCTGGGGCCAACGTCCTGACTTTC. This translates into CASSQGQSSSSGANVLTF.

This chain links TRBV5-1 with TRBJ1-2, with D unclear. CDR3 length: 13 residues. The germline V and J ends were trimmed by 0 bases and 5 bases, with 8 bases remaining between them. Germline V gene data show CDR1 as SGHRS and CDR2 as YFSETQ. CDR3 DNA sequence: TGCGCCAGCAGCTTGGTGGCAGATTATGGCTACACCTTC. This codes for CASSLVADYGYTF.

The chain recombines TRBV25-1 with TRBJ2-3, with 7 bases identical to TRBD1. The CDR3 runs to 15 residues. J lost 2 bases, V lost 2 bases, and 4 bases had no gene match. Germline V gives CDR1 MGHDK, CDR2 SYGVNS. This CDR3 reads CASSEPRGTTDTQYF. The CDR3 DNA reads TGTGCCAGCAGTGAACCCAGGGGGACCACAGATACGCAGTATTTT.

The DNA of the CDR3 is TGTGCCAGCGGGGGGGGGAATGGCTACACCTTC. Protein product: CASGGGNGYTF. This chain connects TRBV28 to TRBJ1-2; TRBD1 is a possible D gene (5 bases). V shed 8 bases and J shed 6 bases, with 10 bases lying between them. The CDR3 sequence is 11 residues long. Germline CDR1 reads MDHEN; CDR2 reads SYDVKM.

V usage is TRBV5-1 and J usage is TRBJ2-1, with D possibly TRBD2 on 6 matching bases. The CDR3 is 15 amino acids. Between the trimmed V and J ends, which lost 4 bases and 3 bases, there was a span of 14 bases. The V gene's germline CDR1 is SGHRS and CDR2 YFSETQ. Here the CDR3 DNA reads TGCGCCAGCAGCCCCGGACTACAACTCTACAATGAGCAGTTCTTC. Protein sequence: CASSPGLQLYNEQFF.

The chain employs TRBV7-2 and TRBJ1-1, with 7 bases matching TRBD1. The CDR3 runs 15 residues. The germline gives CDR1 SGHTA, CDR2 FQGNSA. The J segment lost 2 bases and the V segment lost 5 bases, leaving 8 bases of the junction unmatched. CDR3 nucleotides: TGTGCCAGCAGCCCAGCCCTAGGGGGCAACACTGAAGCTTTCTTT. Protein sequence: CASSPALGGNTEAFF.

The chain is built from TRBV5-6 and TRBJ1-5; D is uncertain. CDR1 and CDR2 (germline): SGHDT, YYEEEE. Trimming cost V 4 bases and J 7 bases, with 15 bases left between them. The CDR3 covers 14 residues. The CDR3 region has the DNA TGTGCCAGCAGCCGCCTGTCCGCGGAACAGCCCCAGCATTTT. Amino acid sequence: CASSRLSAEQPQHF.

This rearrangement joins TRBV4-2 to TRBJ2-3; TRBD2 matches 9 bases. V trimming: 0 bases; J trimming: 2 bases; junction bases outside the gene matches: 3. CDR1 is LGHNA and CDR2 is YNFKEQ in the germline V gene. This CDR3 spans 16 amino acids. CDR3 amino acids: CASSQDLAGNTDTQYF. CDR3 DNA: TGTGCCAGCAGCCAAGATCTAGCGGGGAACACAGATACGCAGTATTTT.

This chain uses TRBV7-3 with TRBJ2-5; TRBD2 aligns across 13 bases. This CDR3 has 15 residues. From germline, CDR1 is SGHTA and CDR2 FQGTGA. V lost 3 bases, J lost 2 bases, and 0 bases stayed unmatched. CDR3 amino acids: CASSLGLAGQETQYF. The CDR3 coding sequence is TGTGCCAGCAGCTTGGGACTAGCGGGGCAAGAGACCCAGTACTTC.

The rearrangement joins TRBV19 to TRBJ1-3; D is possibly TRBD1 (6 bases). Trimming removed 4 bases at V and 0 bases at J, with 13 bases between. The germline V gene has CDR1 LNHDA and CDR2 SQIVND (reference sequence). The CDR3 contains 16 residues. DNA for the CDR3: TGTGCCAGTAGTACACCGGGACATAACTCTGGAAACACCATATATTTT. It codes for CASSTPGHNSGNTIYF.